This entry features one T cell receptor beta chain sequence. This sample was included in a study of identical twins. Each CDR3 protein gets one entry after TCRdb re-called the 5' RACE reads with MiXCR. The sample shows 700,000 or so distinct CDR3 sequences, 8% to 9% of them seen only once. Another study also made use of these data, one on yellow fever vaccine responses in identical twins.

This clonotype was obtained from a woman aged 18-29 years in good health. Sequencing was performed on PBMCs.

CDR3 bases: TGTGCTCCCTGGGCAGGAAGGCAGTACTTC. Translation: CAPWAGRQYF. V and J are TRBV18 and TRBJ2-7; D remains ambiguous. Germline V gene sequence: CDR1 KGHSH, CDR2 LQKENI. The length of the CDR3 is 10 residues.